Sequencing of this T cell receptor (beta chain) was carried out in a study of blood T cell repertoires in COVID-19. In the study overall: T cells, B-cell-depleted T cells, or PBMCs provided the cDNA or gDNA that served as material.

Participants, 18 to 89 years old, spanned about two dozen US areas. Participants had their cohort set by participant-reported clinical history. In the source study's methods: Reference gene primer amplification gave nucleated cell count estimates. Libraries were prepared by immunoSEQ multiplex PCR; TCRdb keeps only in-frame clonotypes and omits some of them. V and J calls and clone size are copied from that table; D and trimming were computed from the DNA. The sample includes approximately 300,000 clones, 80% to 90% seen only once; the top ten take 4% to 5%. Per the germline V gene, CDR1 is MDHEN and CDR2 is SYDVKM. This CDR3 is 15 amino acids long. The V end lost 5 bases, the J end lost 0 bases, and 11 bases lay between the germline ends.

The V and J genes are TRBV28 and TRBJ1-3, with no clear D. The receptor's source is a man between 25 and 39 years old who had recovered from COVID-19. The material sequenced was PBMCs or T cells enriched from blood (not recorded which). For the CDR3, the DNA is TGTGCCAGCAGTCTCGGGATGAGCTCTGGAAACACCATATATTTT. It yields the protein CASSLGMSSGNTIYF.